This section outlines one T cell receptor beta chain sequence together with its context. Its specificity is unknown. CDR1 is SGHDN, CDR2 FVKESK, per germline. CDR3 length: 13 amino acids. V lost 2 bases, J lost 3 bases, and 6 bases lay in between. These data are taken from a study of cytomegalovirus exposure and HLA in healthy donors. General study findings and limits: Owing to their indistinguishability, certain V segments, notably TRBV6-2 and TRBV6-3, were excluded.

The PCR used 60 Vbeta and 13 Jbeta primers. Profiling relied on immunoSEQ multiplex PCR, and the TCRdb table lists in-frame clones only, not all of them. The sample shows 100,000 to 120,000 clones, around 74% of them seen only once. V usage is TRBV14 and J usage is TRBJ2-3; D not certain. The source material was PBMCs. The sequence was collected from a woman in her forties in good health and CMV-seropositive. The CDR3 loop is CASSQLETDTQYF. The CDR3, as DNA: TGTGCCAGCAGCCAATTAGAGACAGATACGCAGTATTTT.